Listed here is a single TCR beta chain. Its antigen is undetermined. Repertoires were generated with immunoSEQ multiplex PCR, while TCRdb's copy carries only in-frame clones and drops some. The sample holds some 150,000 clones, roughly 92% seen once. The data were obtained in a study of T cell responses to AZD1222 COVID-19 vaccine. General observations from the study: Regions 160-218 and 743-854 dominated among vaccine-associated CD4 TCRs spanning spike. After two AZD1222 doses, spike-specific TCR breadth and depth rose versus day 0.

The trim removed 4 bases at V and 0 bases at J, leaving 2 bases unmatched. The CDR3 sequence is 14 residues long. Germline V lookup: CDR1 SNHLY, CDR2 FYNNEI. The chain combines TRBV2 with TRBJ1-2; the match to TRBD1 covers 7 bases. Sequenced material: peripheral blood, taken on day 0 of AZD1222 vaccination. The TCR sequence derives from an adult in good health. The CDR3 loop is CASSGDSSNYGYTF. For the CDR3, the DNA is TGTGCCAGCAGTGGGGACAGCTCTAACTATGGCTACACCTTC.